These T cell receptor beta chains were read from a single sample in a study of T cell repertoires in cytomegalovirus infection. Their antigen targets remain unknown. TCRdb reprocessed the reads with MiXCR, giving one entry per CDR3 protein. The sample has hundreds of thousands of distinct CDR3 sequences; around 30% are singletons. The source was cultured CD8+ T cells from PBMCs, collected from culture after CMV antigen stimulation. Receptors were obtained from a human donor in good health (CMV status not recorded). Some clones in this sample may be carry-over from other donors' samples. The CDR3 runs from the conserved cysteine through the conserved F or W. D genes are given only for firm matches. Clone size is given for some rows only: seen once, a few or many times, or a class if the clone is expanded.

v_gene	j_gene	d_gene	abundance	CDR3aa	CDR3nt
TRBV6-5	TRBJ2-4	NA	NA	CASSPDAKNIQYF	TGTGCCAGCAGTCCCGACGCCAAAAACATTCAGTACTTC
TRBV4-1	TRBJ2-1	NA	NA	CASSPEYRDGEQFF	TGCGCCAGCAGCCCGGAATACAGGGACGGTGAGCAGTTCTTC
TRBV24-1	TRBJ2-5	NA	many	CATSDLQAGKGETQYF	TGTGCCACCAGTGATTTGCAAGCAGGGAAGGGGGAGACCCAGTACTTC
TRBV6-5	TRBJ1-6	NA	NA	CASSYSGIGSPLHF	TGTGCCAGCAGTTACTCAGGGATCGGTTCACCCCTCCACTTT
TRBV6-2/TRBV6-3	TRBJ1-1	NA	few	CASINRAERTEAFF	TGTGCCAGCATCAACCGGGCAGAGAGGACTGAAGCTTTCTTT
TRBV27	TRBJ2-3	NA	NA	CASSLGARQTISTDTQYF	TGTGCCAGCAGTTTAGGGGCCCGGCAGACAATTAGCACAGATACGCAGTATTTT
TRBV5-4	TRBJ2-3	TRBD2	NA	CASSSTSGVDTQYF	TGTGCCAGCAGTTCGACTAGCGGGGTCGATACGCAGTATTTT
TRBV12-5	TRBJ2-1	TRBD1	few	CASGSNTGTGGNNEQFF	TGTGCTAGTGGTTCAAATACCGGGACAGGGGGTAACAATGAGCAGTTCTTC
TRBV5-6	TRBJ2-2	NA	NA	CASSLHRAGELFF	TGTGCCAGCAGCCTACACAGGGCCGGGGAGCTGTTTTTT
TRBV7-9	TRBJ2-2	NA	many	CATKPVGGELFF	TGTGCCACCAAGCCAGTCGGTGGGGAGCTGTTTTTT
TRBV7-8	TRBJ2-2	NA	NA	CASSYILPPFLDTGELFF	TGTGCCAGCAGCTACATTCTGCCCCCCTTTCTCGACACCGGGGAGCTGTTTTTT
TRBV7-3	TRBJ2-2	TRBD2	few	CASSLRASGSLAGELFF	TGTGCCAGCAGCTTAAGGGCTAGCGGGAGCTTAGCCGGGGAGCTGTTTTTT
TRBV7-9	TRBJ1-1	TRBD1	few	CATSGDRGSNTEAFF	TGTGCCACCTCGGGGGACAGGGGCTCGAACACTGAAGCTTTCTTT
TRBV10-3	TRBJ1-1	NA	few	CAISESKQSVVANTEAFF	TGTGCCATCAGTGAGTCGAAACAGTCGGTGGTTGCGAACACTGAAGCTTTCTTT
TRBV6-2/TRBV6-3	TRBJ2-1	TRBD2	few	CASSPGTSGTEQFF	TGTGCCAGCAGTCCGGGGACTAGCGGAACTGAGCAGTTCTTC
TRBV2	TRBJ2-2	NA	NA	CASGIGGELFF	TGTGCCAGCGGAATCGGCGGGGAGCTGTTTTTT
TRBV12-3/TRBV12-4	TRBJ2-1	NA	once	CASRGDDNEQFF	TGTGCCAGCAGGGGGGACGACAATGAGCAGTTCTTC
TRBV2	TRBJ2-4	NA	NA	CASGEGDSQKNIQYF	TGTGCCAGCGGTGAAGGGGACTCCCAAAAAAACATTCAGTACTTC
TRBV27	TRBJ1-2	NA	few	CASSFSILGNYGYTF	TGTGCCAGCAGTTTCTCCATTCTGGGGAACTATGGCTACACCTTC
TRBV4-1	TRBJ1-2	NA	NA	CASSQDDDYTF	TGCGCCAGCAGCCAAGATGATGACTACACCTTC
TRBV15	TRBJ2-5	NA	few	CATSKSRGLMETQYF	TGTGCCACCAGCAAATCGAGGGGTCTGATGGAGACCCAGTACTTC
TRBV2	TRBJ2-5	TRBD1	NA	CASSEEGTAPQETQYF	TGTGCCAGCAGTGAAGAAGGGACAGCCCCACAAGAGACCCAGTACTTC
TRBV6-1	TRBJ2-3	TRBD1	few	CASSDGQGASSTDTQYF	TGTGCCAGCAGTGACGGACAGGGGGCCTCTAGCACAGATACGCAGTATTTT
TRBV7-2	TRBJ1-1	NA	many	CASWAAQAFF	TGTGCCAGCTGGGCAGCCCAAGCTTTCTTT
TRBV6-6	TRBJ2-3	TRBD2	few	CASSTTTSGEVDTQYF	TGTGCCAGCAGTACGACGACTAGCGGGGAAGTAGATACGCAGTATTTT
TRBV6-2/TRBV6-3	TRBJ2-3	TRBD2	NA	CASLRLAGGQIPTDTQYF	TGTGCCAGCCTCCGACTAGCGGGGGGCCAGATACCCACAGATACGCAGTATTTT
TRBV11-3	TRBJ2-2	NA	NA	CASTLTGVAGELFF	TGTGCCAGCACCCTAACGGGGGTTGCCGGGGAGCTGTTTTTT
TRBV19	TRBJ1-1	NA	NA	CASSIVEGGTEAFF	TGTGCCAGTAGTATCGTAGAGGGAGGGACTGAAGCTTTCTTT
TRBV29-1	TRBJ2-7	TRBD1	NA	CSVAGTGDGYEQYF	TGCAGCGTTGCCGGGACAGGGGATGGGTACGAGCAGTACTTC
TRBV27	TRBJ1-5	TRBD1	NA	CASSSTGDGQPQHF	TGTGCCAGCAGTTCCACAGGGGACGGCCAGCCCCAGCATTTT
TRBV7-3	TRBJ2-3	NA	NA	CASSLTEGTTDTQYF	TGTGCCAGCAGCTTAACCGAGGGAACGACAGATACGCAGTATTTT
TRBV12-3/TRBV12-4	TRBJ2-1	TRBD2	NA	CASSYRGGEGDNEQFF	TGTGCCAGCAGTTACCGCGGGGGGGAGGGGGACAATGAGCAGTTCTTC
TRBV6-2/TRBV6-3	TRBJ1-5	NA	NA	CASSYSGNYQPQHF	TGTGCCAGCAGTTACTCGGGGAATTATCAGCCCCAGCATTTT
TRBV7-8	TRBJ1-2	NA	many	CASSPGALYGYTF	TGTGCCAGCAGCCCGGGGGCCCTCTATGGCTACACCTTC
TRBV24-1	TRBJ2-1	TRBD1	few	CATSDPGQGNEQFF	TGTGCCACCAGTGATCCCGGACAGGGGAATGAGCAGTTCTTC
TRBV12-3/TRBV12-4	TRBJ2-1	NA	NA	CASSLNVEQFF	TGTGCCAGCAGCCTGAATGTTGAGCAGTTCTTC
TRBV5-1	TRBJ2-7	NA	NA	CASSLARDRTYEQYF	TGCGCCAGCAGCTTGGCGAGAGACAGAACCTACGAGCAGTACTTC
TRBV5-4	TRBJ2-7	NA	many	CASSWGHTGYEQYF	TGTGCCAGCAGCTGGGGACATACAGGGTACGAGCAGTACTTC
TRBV7-6	TRBJ1-5	NA	few	CASSLYTGPGSQPQHF	TGTGCCAGCAGCTTATACACAGGTCCTGGAAGTCAGCCCCAGCATTTT